The TCR beta chain under discussion was sequenced for a study of T-cell memory formation after mild COVID-19. Study-level findings and limits: Clones contracting over day 15 to 85 were CD4/CD8 balanced, with later expanders leaning CD4+. Memory from before infection featured some responding clones, which suggests cross-reactive memory joined. What remained unconfirmed was the SARS-CoV-2 specificity of second-wave clones peaking on day 37.

This clonotype has only a few counts. Its specificity is unknown. Via MiXCR, TCRdb re-called the 5' RACE reads, giving one row per CDR3 protein. This table has 550,000 to 600,000 distinct CDR3 sequences, roughly 17% appearing once. Per germline, CDR1 SGHRS and CDR2 YFSETQ. CDR3 length: 15 amino acids. The V gene lost 0 bases and the J gene lost 4 bases, with 13 bases spanning the gap. Sequencing was performed on PBMCs or a T cell subset sorted from them (not recorded which). The V call is TRBV5-1, the J call TRBJ1-2, with unresolved D. This TCR was sampled from an adult woman who had mild COVID-19 (a few samples of this study predate the infection). Cell type and time point are not known. Here the CDR3 reads CASSLEYGETYGYTF. In nucleotides, the CDR3 is TGCGCCAGCAGCTTGGAGTACGGGGAGACCTATGGCTACACCTTC.